Below are 20 T cell receptor beta chains sequenced from a single sample in a study of identical twins (dated by TCRdb to between 2015 and 2016). Receptor libraries were prepared by 5' RACE. For sequencing, an Illumina HiSeq 2000 was employed. The raw public data were reprocessed by TCRdb itself: fastp quality trimming at Q25, MiXCR clonotype calling, in-frame beta chains only. Each record represents a unique CDR3 protein, reported with the most common genes and DNA among its rows. The sample has 690,000 or so distinct CDR3 sequences on record, 6.1% of them singletons. The ten largest clonotypes hold approximately 1.6% of the sample. Sequencing was performed on naive T cells sorted from blood. The cell subset or site label of this sample denotes: cells isolated with a human naive T-cell isolation kit. The receptor set was obtained from a man between 18 and 29 years old in good health.

J is TRBJ2-3 and V is TRBV20-1, with D maybe TRBD2 (5 bases). The CDR3 is 14 amino acids. The germline V gene has CDR1 DFQATT and CDR2 SNEGSKA (reference sequence). Trimming shortened V by 6 bases and J by 4 bases, and 17 bases separated the two germline ends. CDR3 in amino acids: CSARSGPAADTQYF. In DNA form, the CDR3 reads TGCAGTGCCAGGAGCGGCCCGGCCGCAGATACGCAGTATTTT.

This clonotype was detected ten times or more. This chain links TRBV28 with TRBJ2-6; D remains ambiguous. Germline V gene data show CDR1 as MDHEN and CDR2 as SYDVKM. V lost 6 bases and J 3 bases, leaving 9 bases between the germline ends. CDR3 length: 14 amino acids. CDR3 in amino acids: CASSPRFGANVLTF. Here the CDR3 DNA reads TGTGCCAGCAGCCCCCGCTTTGGGGCCAACGTCCTGACTTTC. The full variable domain, rest sourced from reference TRBV28 and TRBJ2-6, is DVKVTQSSRYLVKRTGEKVFLECVQDMDHENMFWYRQDPGLGLRLIYFSYDVKMKEKGDIPEGYSVSREKKERFSLILESASTNQTSMYLCASSPRFGANVLTFGAGSRLTVL.

The V and J genes are TRBV18 and TRBJ1-5; D unresolved. The germline CDR1 and CDR2 sequences are KGHSH and LQKENI. The germline V and J ends were trimmed by 3 bases and 6 bases, with 12 bases remaining between them. The CDR3 is 14 amino acids. The CDR3 loop reads CASSPVGPGQPQHF. As DNA, the CDR3 is TGTGCCAGCTCACCTGTAGGGCCCGGTCAGCCCCAGCATTTT.

The CDR3 region has the DNA TGTGCCAGCAGTTCCCACCTGGGAACAGGGGGTGCCGGGGAGCTGTTTTTT. Its protein product is CASSSHLGTGGAGELFF. The chain links TRBV12-3 or TRBV12-4 to TRBJ2-2; 8 positions match TRBD1. CDR3 length equals 17 residues. V was pared by 4 bases and J by 6 bases, with 13 bases of the junction left unmatched.

This clonotype was recorded at least ten times. The chain employs TRBV19 and TRBJ2-1; 9 bases line up with TRBD2. The CDR3 extends over 13 amino acids. V dropped 6 bases and J dropped 8; count of bases not matched to a gene: 5. CDR1 is LNHDA, CDR2 SQIVND, per germline (reference sequence). The CDR3 is CASRGTSPHEQFF. As DNA, the CDR3 is TGTGCCAGTAGGGGGACTAGCCCCCATGAGCAGTTCTTC.

This clonotype was observed many times. J is TRBJ2-4 and V is TRBV29-1; weak D call: TRBD2 (6 bases). This CDR3 region has 13 residues. Deletions cut 7 bases from V and 6 bases from J, with 16 bases between. Germline CDR1 reads SQVTM; CDR2 reads ANQGSEA. This CDR3 is CSAGTGVGNIQYF. CDR3 DNA: TGCAGCGCCGGAACGGGGGTGGGAAACATTCAGTACTTC.

The chain employs TRBV27 and TRBJ1-2; the D gene is possibly TRBD1 (5 bases). The CDR3 is made up of 17 amino acids. Looked up from germline, CDR1 is MNHEY and CDR2 is SMNVEV (reference sequence). Trimming took off 4 bases at V and 1 base at J, with 19 bases between the two ends. In DNA, the CDR3 is TGTGCCAGCAGTTCCCCAGGGATGAAGGGAAATAACTATGGCTACACCTTC. The encoded protein is CASSSPGMKGNNYGYTF.

This clonotype was found a few times. The gene calls are TRBV12-3 or TRBV12-4 and TRBJ2-7, with D perhaps TRBD2 (5 bases). Deletions cut 7 bases from V and 2 bases from J, with 15 bases between. The CDR3 spans 14 residues. CDR3 coding DNA: TGTGCCAGCACCCTCGGTCGGGGTACCTACGAGCAGTACGTC. Protein sequence: CASTLGRGTYEQYV.

The table lists this clonotype with a few counts. This chain connects TRBV20-1 to TRBJ1-4, with TRBD1 matching 7 bases. The CDR3 covers 14 residues. The ends lost 6 bases at V and 8 bases at J; junction bases unmatched: 12. Per the germline V gene, CDR1 is DFQATT and CDR2 is SNEGSKA (reference sequence). CDR3: CSATEGARIEKLFF. Here the CDR3 DNA reads TGCAGTGCAACTGAGGGGGCGCGAATAGAAAAACTGTTTTTT.

This clonotype was picked up a small number of times. The chain uses TRBV7-9 and TRBJ1-1; D is perhaps TRBD1 (6 bases). CDR1 is SEHNR and CDR2 is FQNEAQ in the germline V gene (reference sequence). V was pared by 4 bases and J by 8 bases, with 14 bases between. The CDR3 runs to 13 residues. CDR3 in amino acids: CASSSSRTVEAFF. The DNA for the CDR3 is TGTGCCAGCAGCTCGAGCAGGACAGTCGAAGCTTTCTTT.

The chain combines TRBV27 with TRBJ2-5, with D perhaps TRBD1 (6 bases). V was shortened by 3 bases and J by 4 bases, with 15 bases between the two germline ends. The CDR3 contains 15 residues. Looked up from germline, CDR1 is MNHEY and CDR2 is SMNVEV (reference sequence). The DNA of the CDR3 is TGTGCCAGCAGTTTGCAGGGGACGGTAGGAGAGACCCAGTACTTC. This codes for CASSLQGTVGETQYF.

This chain connects TRBV5-1 to TRBJ2-7, with TRBD1 as a possible D gene (5 bases). Trimming removed 4 bases from V and 7 bases from J, with 21 bases in between. Germline CDR1 is SGHRS and CDR2 is YFSETQ. This CDR3 is 15 amino acids long. The DNA for the CDR3 is TGCGCCAGCAGCGTGAGTGGGGCTAGGTCTGAAGAGCAGTACGTC. It is translated as CASSVSGARSEEQYV.

This clonotype was counted at least ten times. The rearrangement joins TRBV24-1 to TRBJ1-2; 7 bases agree with TRBD1. The germline gives CDR1 KGHDR, CDR2 SFDVKD. Losses at the gene ends were 5 bases for V and 3 bases for J; bases not matched to a gene: 8. The CDR3 extends over 15 amino acids. CDR3 DNA: TGTGCCACCAGTGGTAAGGGGGCTCAAGACTATGGCTACACCTTC. The encoded protein is CATSGKGAQDYGYTF.

In its sample, this clonotype was seen many times. The V gene is TRBV4-2, the J gene TRBJ1-1; 9 nucleotides agree with TRBD1. J lost 6 bases, V lost 3 bases, and 8 bases had no gene match. The CDR3 is 15 residues long. Germline V gene lookup returns CDR1 LGHNA and CDR2 YNFKEQ. The CDR3 region is CASSQSTGGIPEAFF. CDR3 coding DNA: TGTGCCAGCAGCCAGTCGACAGGGGGAATCCCTGAAGCTTTCTTT.

This chain connects TRBV29-1 to TRBJ2-3; D gene ambiguous. The CDR3 runs 15 residues. Trimming removed 3 bases from V and 0 bases from J, with 13 bases in between. The germline V gene encodes CDR1 SQVTM and CDR2 ANQGSEA. The CDR3 protein is CSVDPALDSTDTQYF. The DNA of the CDR3 is TGCAGCGTTGATCCAGCGCTGGATAGCACAGATACGCAGTATTTT.

This clonotype was counted ten times or more. The V call is TRBV14, the J call TRBJ2-5; 9 bases map to TRBD2. V shed 5 bases and J 5 bases; nucleotides not matched to a gene: 9. The CDR3 has 15 residues. Germline loops: CDR1 SGHDN, CDR2 FVKESK. The CDR3 DNA reads as TGTGCCAGCAGCAACGGAGCGGGAGGTTTGGAGACCCAGTACTTC. Its protein is CASSNGAGGLETQYF.

This clonotype has more than one count but fewer than ten. V gene TRBV6-2 or TRBV6-3 combines with J gene TRBJ1-5; D gene uncertain. The V end lost 10 bases, the J end lost 3 bases, and 13 bases lay between the germline ends. Germline V gives CDR1 MNHEY, CDR2 SVGEGT. There are 13 residues in the CDR3. In nucleotides, the CDR3 is TGTGCCATACGACCCTCACCCAATCAGCCCCAGCATTTT. This encodes CAIRPSPNQPQHF.

This clonotype has a handful of counts. The chain has TRBV20-1 and TRBJ1-4; D remains unclear. Trimming left V 0 bases short and J 3 bases short, with 11 bases between. Germline-derived CDR1 and CDR2 are DFQATT and SNEGSKA (reference sequence). The CDR3 covers 15 residues. Written as DNA, the CDR3 is TGCAGTGCTAGAGATTGGCGTGGCCCTAATGAAAAACTGTTTTTT. This translates into CSARDWRGPNEKLFF.

This clonotype was counted many times. J is TRBJ1-2 and V is TRBV7-2; 8 bases are shared with TRBD1. The V segment lost 3 bases and the J segment 8 bases; nucleotides outside the gene matches: 8. Germline V gene data show CDR1 as SGHTA and CDR2 as FQGNSA. The CDR3 runs 14 residues. CDR3 DNA: TGTGCCAGCAGCTTCGGACAGGGTAAATCAGGCTACACCTTC. Its translation: CASSFGQGKSGYTF.

This clonotype showed up many times. The chain couples TRBV5-1 to TRBJ2-5, with D perhaps being TRBD1 or TRBD2 (5 bases each). The germline gives CDR1 SGHRS, CDR2 YFSETQ. V was trimmed by 1 base and J by 1 base, leaving 8 bases between them. The CDR3 totals 14 residues. The CDR3 sequence is CASSLWGFQETQYF. The DNA for the CDR3 is TGCGCCAGCAGCTTGTGGGGGTTCCAAGAGACCCAGTACTTC.